The 25 T cell receptor beta chains reported below all come from one sample, sequenced in a study of PD-1 blockade in classical Hodgkin lymphoma. TCRdb's copy holds only in-frame clones and misses some; the assay was immunoSEQ multiplex PCR. The sample yields tens of thousands of clones, 85% to 90% seen once. Noted time point: cycle 4 day 1 (C4D1), after more than 5 weeks of nivolumab. Every one of the patients relapsed after autologous stem cell transplantation (brentuximab vedotin exposure was variable). The sample here was peripheral blood mononuclear cells (PBMCs), taken before the fourth cycle of nivolumab. The receptors shown here come from a human donor with classical Hodgkin lymphoma.

The chain has TRBV7-9 and TRBJ2-7; no firm D call. V was cut by 5 bases and J by 3 bases, with 14 bases left in between. CDR1 is SEHNR and CDR2 is FQNEAQ in the germline V gene (reference sequence). This CDR3 contains 14 residues. In DNA form, the CDR3 reads TGTGCCAGCAGCCAACCGGAACAGCACTACGAGCAGTACTTC. Translation gives CASSQPEQHYEQYF. Combining the CDR3 with reference TRBV7-9 and TRBJ2-7 gives the whole variable domain DTGVSQNPRHKITKRGQNVTFRCDPISEHNRLYWYRQTLGQGPEFLTYFQNEAQLEKSRLLSDRFSAERPKGSFSTLEIQRTEQGDSAMYLCASSQPEQHYEQYFGPGTRLTVT.

The chain combines TRBV4-1 with TRBJ2-7, with D tentatively TRBD1 (5 bases). The germline V gene encodes CDR1 MGHRA and CDR2 YSYEKL. The CDR3 sequence is 15 residues long. Trimming took off 4 bases at V and 2 bases at J, with 15 bases between the two ends. The CDR3 coding sequence is TGCGCCAGCAGCCGCCTGGGGCTCGAGGCCTACGAGCAGTACTTC. It codes for CASSRLGLEAYEQYF.

This chain connects TRBV28 to TRBJ2-5, with D possibly being TRBD1 (6 bases). The ends were cut back, 7 bases at V and 8 bases at J, with 14 bases in the middle. CDR3 length: 12 amino acids. Germline V lookup: CDR1 MDHEN, CDR2 SYDVKM. Here the CDR3 DNA reads TGTGCCAGCAAGGTCACAGGGAAAACCCAGTACTTC. The encoded protein is CASKVTGKTQYF.

This clone was detected only once. The chain joins TRBV6-1 to TRBJ2-2, with TRBD1 identical over 10 bases. There are 14 residues in the CDR3. CDR1 and CDR2 (germline): MNHNS, SASEGT. The J segment lost 6 bases and the V segment lost 6 bases, leaving 4 bases of the junction unmatched. The CDR3 here is CASSRDRGPGELFF. The CDR3 bases are TGTGCCAGCAGCAGGGACAGGGGTCCCGGGGAGCTGTTTTTT.

A remark on this clone: Other DNA sequences of this sample code for an identical CDR3. The chain has TRBV18 and TRBJ2-5; D unclear. CDR1 and CDR2 (germline): KGHSH, LQKENI. This CDR3 is 11 amino acids long. V lost 2 bases to trimming and J lost 5 bases, with 3 bases between them. CDR3 sequence (DNA): TGTGCCAGCTCACCATTGGAGACCCAGTACTTC. Translation gives CASSPLETQYF.

This chain joins TRBV6-6 and TRBJ1-2; unclear D gene. Germline values: CDR1 MNHNY, CDR2 SVGAGI (reference sequence). The length of the CDR3 is 12 residues. V was cut by 0 bases and J by 8 bases, with 7 bases left in between. The CDR3: CASSYSMAGYTF. As DNA, the CDR3 is TGTGCCAGCAGTTACTCGATGGCGGGCTACACCTTC.

J is TRBJ2-7 and V is TRBV25-1, with D possibly being TRBD1 (6 bases). This CDR3 region has 11 residues. The germline V gene encodes CDR1 MGHDK and CDR2 SYGVNS. The V end was cut by 10 bases, the J end by 4 bases, with 11 bases between. This chain's CDR3 is CATTGGYEQYF. DNA for the CDR3: TGTGCCACGACAGGAGGATACGAGCAGTACTTC.

This chain uses TRBV29-1 with TRBJ2-1; the D gene is possibly TRBD2 (6 bases). Germline CDR1 is SQVTM and CDR2 is ANQGSEA. The CDR3 spans 14 residues. V gave up 6 bases and J gave up 1 base, with 13 bases separating them. CDR3 sequence (DNA): TGCAGCGTCTCAGGAGGGAGTTCCTACAATGAGCAGTTCTTC. This sequence encodes CSVSGGSSYNEQFF.

The rearrangement joins TRBV5-1 to TRBJ2-7, with 7 nucleotides matching TRBD2. The CDR3 length is 15 residues. Germline CDR1 and CDR2: SGHRS and YFSETQ. J gave up 1 base and V 4 bases, and 8 bases lay outside the gene matches. The CDR3 nucleotides are TGCGCCAGCAGCGTCCTAGCGGAACCGTCCTACGAGCAGTACTTC. It is translated as CASSVLAEPSYEQYF.

The chain has TRBV10-2 and TRBJ1-5; D may be TRBD1 (6 bases). Between the trimmed V and J ends, which lost 1 base and 6 bases, there was a span of 10 bases. The CDR3 totals 14 residues. Per the germline V gene, CDR1 is WSHSY and CDR2 is SAAADI. CDR3 region: CASSEWGGSQPQHF. The CDR3 DNA reads as TGCGCCAGCAGTGAGTGGGGGGGCTCTCAGCCCCAGCATTTT.

The J gene is TRBJ2-1, the V gene TRBV29-1, with D perhaps being TRBD1 or TRBD2 (6 bases each). CDR3 length: 16 amino acids. Germline loops: CDR1 SQVTM, CDR2 ANQGSEA. V dropped 2 bases and J dropped 5 bases, with 19 bases sitting between them. The DNA of the CDR3 is TGCAGCGTTGAAACTCGACTAGGGGGGAAGGACAATGAGCAGTTCTTC. This codes for CSVETRLGGKDNEQFF.

The rearrangement uses TRBV18 and TRBJ1-2; 8 bases fit TRBD1. Per germline, CDR1 KGHSH and CDR2 LQKENI. CDR3 length: 14 residues. Trimming removed 3 bases from V and 3 bases from J; junction bases left unmatched: 3. The CDR3 reads CASSPTGGDYGYTF. CDR3 bases: TGTGCCAGCTCACCCACAGGGGGGGACTATGGCTACACCTTC.

This clone came up a few times. The V and J genes are TRBV5-1 and TRBJ2-7; 7 bases agree with TRBD1. Trimming took 4 bases from V and 5 from J; bases not matched to a gene: 15. CDR1 is SGHRS, CDR2 YFSETQ, per germline. The CDR3 length is 16 residues. CDR3 protein: CASSPLGRGRGNEQYF. CDR3 DNA sequence: TGCGCCAGCAGCCCTCTTGGAAGGGGGCGAGGTAACGAGCAGTACTTC.

The CDR3 is CALGGQGRYEQYF. In DNA, the CDR3 is TGTGCCCTCGGGGGGCAGGGTAGGTACGAGCAGTACTTC. This chain connects TRBV28 to TRBJ2-7, with a tentative D call TRBD2 (7 bases). The CDR3 runs to 13 residues. Trimming removed 11 bases at V and 4 bases at J, with 18 bases between. Germline assignment: CDR1 MDHEN and CDR2 SYDVKM.

The CDR3: CASSLGGASPYNEQFF. The CDR3 nucleotides are TGTGCCAGCAGCTTAGGTGGAGCTAGCCCCTACAATGAGCAGTTCTTC. V gene TRBV7-9 combines with J gene TRBJ2-1; the D gene is possibly TRBD2 (5 bases). This CDR3 comprises 16 residues. Per germline, CDR1 SEHNR and CDR2 FQNEAQ (reference sequence). V lost 1 base to trimming and J lost 2 bases, with 12 bases between them.

The DNA of the CDR3 is TGTGCCAGCAGCCCGGGACTCGGCTCAGATACGCAGTATTTT. Residues: CASSPGLGSDTQYF. The J gene is TRBJ2-3, the V gene TRBV4-2, with D possibly TRBD2 on 6 matching bases. The V gene lost 4 bases and the J gene lost 4 bases, with 12 bases spanning the gap. The CDR3 is made up of 14 amino acids. Germline values: CDR1 LGHNA, CDR2 YNFKEQ.

The chain is built from TRBV5-1 and TRBJ2-1, with TRBD2 matching over 11 bases. This CDR3 comprises 16 residues. The V gene end was trimmed by 5 bases and the J gene end by 4 bases; junction bases not matched to a gene: 8. The V gene's germline CDR1 is SGHRS and CDR2 YFSETQ. CDR3 loop: CASRPGLAEGYNEQFF. DNA for the CDR3: TGCGCCAGCAGGCCGGGACTAGCGGAGGGTTACAATGAGCAGTTCTTC.

The chain is built from TRBV10-3 and TRBJ2-2; D not certain. V dropped 4 bases and J dropped 7 bases, with 4 bases sitting between them. The V gene's germline CDR1 is ENHRY and CDR2 SYGVKD. The CDR3 has 11 residues. The CDR3 DNA reads as TGTGCCATCAGTGGTGTCGGGGAGCTGTTTTTT. It translates to CAISGVGELFF.

The V call is TRBV15, the J call TRBJ1-2; TRBD1 agrees at 7 bases. The CDR3 runs 17 residues. Trimming at V came to 0 bases and at J to 4 bases, leaving 11 bases not matched to a gene. Germline CDR1 and CDR2: LNHNV and YYDKDF (reference sequence). CDR3 DNA: TGTGCCACCAGCAGAGATCGAGGGGGCAGTACGATCTATGGCTACACCTTC. It translates to CATSRDRGGSTIYGYTF.

This clone was recorded only once. The rearrangement links TRBV9 to TRBJ2-7; D possibly uses TRBD1 or TRBD2 (5 bases each). The CDR3 covers 14 residues. V was pared by 1 base and J by 6 bases, with 14 bases between. Germline V gene lookup returns CDR1 SGDLS and CDR2 YYNGEE. The CDR3 nucleotides read TGTGCCAGCAGCGTATCGCTAATGGGACGCGAGCAGTACTTC. Translating it yields CASSVSLMGREQYF.

V is TRBV5-1 and J is TRBJ1-2; D is unresolved. Germline CDR1 SGHRS, CDR2 YFSETQ. Trimming shortened V by 0 bases and J by 6 bases, and 15 bases separated the two germline ends. CDR3 size: 15 residues. CDR3 nucleotide sequence: TGCGCCAGCAGCTTGGAAGGCAGGACCCTTCATGGCTACACCTTC. Its protein product is CASSLEGRTLHGYTF.

The chain couples TRBV9 to TRBJ1-2; 10 positions agree with TRBD1. The V gene end was trimmed by 2 bases and the J gene end by 4 bases; junction bases not matched to a gene: 11. Germline assignment: CDR1 SGDLS and CDR2 YYNGEE. This CDR3 spans 17 amino acids. The CDR3 region is CASSVRDRGLFGYGYTF. The CDR3 DNA is TGTGCCAGCAGCGTCCGGGACAGGGGCCTATTCGGCTATGGCTACACCTTC.

V usage is TRBV19 and J usage is TRBJ2-7; 7 nucleotides match TRBD2. Unmatched junction bases numbered 6, after V lost 0 bases and J lost 4 bases. Germline V CDR1 and CDR2: LNHDA, SQIVND (reference sequence). The CDR3 contains 15 residues. The CDR3 sequence: CASSIDLGGSYEQYF. The CDR3 region has the DNA TGTGCCAGTAGTATAGATCTTGGCGGGAGTTACGAGCAGTACTTC.

CDR3 nucleotide sequence: TGTGCCAGCAGCTTGGTGGGGGAGAAGAACACTGAAGCTTTCTTT. Translated, it gives CASSLVGEKNTEAFF. The V and J genes are TRBV5-6 and TRBJ1-1; perhaps TRBD1 as D (5 bases). V was clipped by 0 bases and J by 1 base, with 10 bases between them. CDR3 length equals 15 residues. Germline CDR1 reads SGHDT; CDR2 reads YYEEEE.

This rearrangement joins TRBV5-4 to TRBJ2-1; 9 bases align to TRBD2. Germline assignment: CDR1 SGHNT and CDR2 YYREEE (reference sequence). Losses at the gene ends were 0 bases for V and 6 bases for J; bases not matched to a gene: 7. CDR3 size: 16 residues. The CDR3 DNA follows: TGTGCCAGCAGCTTGGCAGGCGGGAGGGCCTCCAATGAGCAGTTCTTC. Translated, it gives CASSLAGGRASNEQFF.